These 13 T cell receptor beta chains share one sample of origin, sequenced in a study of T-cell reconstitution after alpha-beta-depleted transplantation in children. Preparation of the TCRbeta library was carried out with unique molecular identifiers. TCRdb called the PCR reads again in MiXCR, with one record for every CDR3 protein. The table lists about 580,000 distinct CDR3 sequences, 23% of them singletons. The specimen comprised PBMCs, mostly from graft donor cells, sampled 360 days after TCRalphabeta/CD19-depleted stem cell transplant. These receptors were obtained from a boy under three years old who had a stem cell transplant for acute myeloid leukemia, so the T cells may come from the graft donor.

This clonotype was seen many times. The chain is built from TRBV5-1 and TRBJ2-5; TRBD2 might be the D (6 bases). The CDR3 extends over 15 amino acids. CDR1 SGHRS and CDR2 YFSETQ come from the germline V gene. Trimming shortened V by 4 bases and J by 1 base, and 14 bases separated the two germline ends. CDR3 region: CASSMWAGFQETQYF. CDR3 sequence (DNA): TGCGCCAGCAGCATGTGGGCGGGATTCCAAGAGACCCAGTACTTC. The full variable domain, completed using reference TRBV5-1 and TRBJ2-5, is KAGVTQTPRYLIKTRGQQVTLSCSPISGHRSVSWYQQTPGQGLQFLFEYFSETQRNKGNFPGRFSGRQFSNSRSEMNVSTLELGDSALYLCASSMWAGFQETQYFGPGTRLLVL.

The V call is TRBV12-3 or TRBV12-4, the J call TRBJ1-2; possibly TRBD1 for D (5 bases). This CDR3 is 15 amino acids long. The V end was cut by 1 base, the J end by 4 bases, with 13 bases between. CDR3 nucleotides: TGTGCCAGCAGTTTAGGGGTAGGGGCCACCTATGGCTACACCTTC. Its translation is CASSLGVGATYGYTF.

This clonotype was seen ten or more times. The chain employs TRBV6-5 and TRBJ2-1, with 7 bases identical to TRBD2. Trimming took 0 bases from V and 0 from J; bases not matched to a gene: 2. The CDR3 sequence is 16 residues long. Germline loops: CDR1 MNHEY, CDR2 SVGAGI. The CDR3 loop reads CASSYSGGSSYNEQFF. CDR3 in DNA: TGTGCCAGCAGTTACTCGGGAGGGAGCTCCTACAATGAGCAGTTCTTC.

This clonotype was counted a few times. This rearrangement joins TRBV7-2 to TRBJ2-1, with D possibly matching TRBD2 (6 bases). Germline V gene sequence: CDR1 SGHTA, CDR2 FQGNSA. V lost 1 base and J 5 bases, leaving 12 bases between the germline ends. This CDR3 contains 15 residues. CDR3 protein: CASSLVLRGNNEQFF. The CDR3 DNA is TGTGCCAGCAGCTTAGTTCTTCGGGGGAACAATGAGCAGTTCTTC.

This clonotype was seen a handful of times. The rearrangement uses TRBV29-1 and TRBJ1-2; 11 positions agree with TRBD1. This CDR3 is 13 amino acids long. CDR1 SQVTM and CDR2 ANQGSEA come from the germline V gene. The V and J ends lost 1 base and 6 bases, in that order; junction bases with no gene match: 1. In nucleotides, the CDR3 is TGCAGCGTTGAAGGGGACAGGGGGGATGGCTACACCTTC. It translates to CSVEGDRGDGYTF.

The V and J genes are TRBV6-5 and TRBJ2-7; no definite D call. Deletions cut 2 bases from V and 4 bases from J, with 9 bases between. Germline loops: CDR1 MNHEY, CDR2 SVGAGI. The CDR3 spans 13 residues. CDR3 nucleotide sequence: TGTGCCAGCAGTTACCCTGACCTTTACGAGCAGTACGTC. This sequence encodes CASSYPDLYEQYV.

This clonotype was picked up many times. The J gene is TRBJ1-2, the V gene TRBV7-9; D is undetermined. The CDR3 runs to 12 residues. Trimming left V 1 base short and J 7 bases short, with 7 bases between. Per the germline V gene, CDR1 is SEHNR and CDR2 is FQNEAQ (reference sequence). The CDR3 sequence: CASSLDRGGYTF. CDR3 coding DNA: TGTGCCAGCAGCTTAGACAGAGGTGGCTACACCTTC.

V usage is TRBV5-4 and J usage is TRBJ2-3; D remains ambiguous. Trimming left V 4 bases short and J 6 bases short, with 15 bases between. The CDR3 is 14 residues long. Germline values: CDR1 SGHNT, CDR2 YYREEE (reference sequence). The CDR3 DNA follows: TGTGCCAGCAGCAGCAGGAAGGGCTACGATACGCAGTATTTT. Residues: CASSSRKGYDTQYF.

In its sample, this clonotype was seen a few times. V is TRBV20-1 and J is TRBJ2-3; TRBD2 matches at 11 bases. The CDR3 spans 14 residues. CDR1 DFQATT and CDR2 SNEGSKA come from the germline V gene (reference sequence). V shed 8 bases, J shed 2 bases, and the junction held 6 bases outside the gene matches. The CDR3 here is CSTLLAGDTDTQYF. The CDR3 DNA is TGCAGTACCTTACTAGCGGGGGACACAGATACGCAGTATTTT.

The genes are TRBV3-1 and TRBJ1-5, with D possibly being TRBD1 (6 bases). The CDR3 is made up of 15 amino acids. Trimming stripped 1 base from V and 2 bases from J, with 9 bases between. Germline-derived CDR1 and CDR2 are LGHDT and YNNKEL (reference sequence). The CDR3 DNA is TGTGCCAGCAGCCAAGGCAAGGGGGGCAATCAGCCCCAGCATTTT. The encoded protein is CASSQGKGGNQPQHF.

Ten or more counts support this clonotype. The CDR3 DNA is TGCAGTGCGCCGGACAGGGAAGGGTACAATGAGCAGTTCTTC. Translating it yields CSAPDREGYNEQFF. The V call is TRBV20-1, the J call TRBJ2-1; the match to TRBD1 covers 8 bases. CDR3 length: 14 amino acids. V lost 6 bases and J lost 4; bases outside the gene matches: 8. CDR1 and CDR2 from the germline V gene are DFQATT and SNEGSKA (reference sequence).

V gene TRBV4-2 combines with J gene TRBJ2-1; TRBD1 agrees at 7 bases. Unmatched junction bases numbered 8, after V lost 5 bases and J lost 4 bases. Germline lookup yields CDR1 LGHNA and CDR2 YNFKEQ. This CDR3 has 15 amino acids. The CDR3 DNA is TGTGCCAGCAGCTACAGACTGACAGGGTACAATGAGCAGTTCTTC. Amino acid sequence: CASSYRLTGYNEQFF.

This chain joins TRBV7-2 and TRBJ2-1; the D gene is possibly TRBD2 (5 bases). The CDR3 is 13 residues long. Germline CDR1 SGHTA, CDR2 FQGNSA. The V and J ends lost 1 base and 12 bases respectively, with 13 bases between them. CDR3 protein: CASSLGGLAPQFF. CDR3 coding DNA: TGTGCCAGCAGCTTAGGTGGGCTAGCCCCGCAGTTCTTC.